These 11 T cell receptor beta chains were all obtained from the same sample, sequenced in a study of spatial heterogeneity in lung cancer. TCRdb recomputed calls from the 5' RACE reads with MiXCR, one row per CDR3 protein. The sample carries 8,500 to 14,000 distinct CDR3 sequences, 3% to 4.5% recorded once. Time point given: sample taken at primary tumor resection. The study sequenced unsorted whole RNA from tumor, nontumor lung or frozen PBMC. Sequenced material: normal lung tissue next to the tumor, taken at surgery. Receptor source: a male donor with early-stage non-small cell lung cancer.

There are a few counts of this clonotype. Being off target in a library aimed at alpha chains, this beta chain has a size of little meaning. The J gene is TRBJ2-3, the V gene TRBV7-2; possible D gene TRBD1, 6 bases. CDR3 length: 14 residues. Deletions cut 3 bases from V and 2 bases from J, with 9 bases between. CDR1 SGHTA and CDR2 FQGNSA come from the germline V gene. The CDR3 DNA reads TGTGCCAGCAGCTTTAGGGGGTCCACAGATACGCAGTATTTT. Translated: CASSFRGSTDTQYF.

This clonotype has ten or more counts. This beta chain is off target for a library built for alpha chains, so its abundance means little. The chain is built from TRBV28 and TRBJ2-2; D not certain. V shed 1 base and J shed 4 bases, with 10 bases lying between them. The CDR3 has 15 residues. From germline, CDR1 is MDHEN and CDR2 SYDVKM. The CDR3 loop is CASSLSTGFTGELFF. The CDR3 nucleotides read TGTGCCAGCAGTTTATCAACCGGGTTCACCGGGGAGCTGTTTTTT. Filled out from reference TRBV28 and TRBJ2-2, the complete variable domain reads DVKVTQSSRYLVKRTGEKVFLECVQDMDHENMFWYRQDPGLGLRLIYFSYDVKMKEKGDIPEGYSVSREKKERFSLILESASTNQTSMYLCASSLSTGFTGELFFGEGSRLTVL.

Note on this clonotype: The library was built for alpha chains, so this beta chain is an off-target read and its size means little. The chain links TRBV3-1 to TRBJ2-7; TRBD2 matches 8 bases. The CDR3 spans 14 residues. With 6 bases clipped from V and 0 bases from J, the junction kept 4 bases outside the gene matches. The V gene's germline CDR1 is LGHDT and CDR2 YNNKEL (reference sequence). CDR3 sequence: CASRHSGVSYEQYF. DNA for the CDR3: TGTGCCAGCAGGCATAGCGGGGTCTCCTACGAGCAGTACTTC.

This clonotype has at least ten counts. The library was prepared for alpha chains; this beta chain is a stray read, so its frequency means little. The J gene is TRBJ2-3, the V gene TRBV6-5; the match to TRBD2 covers 7 bases. With V trimmed by 7 bases and J by 3 bases, 10 bases remained unmatched. The CDR3 spans 15 residues. Germline V lookup: CDR1 MNHEY, CDR2 SVGAGI. The CDR3 is CASTRRREATDTQYF. The CDR3, as DNA: TGTGCCAGCACTCGGAGACGGGAGGCGACAGATACGCAGTATTTT.

In this sample, this clonotype turned up many times. One end of the junction fails to match germline, which may point to a read error. This beta chain represents an off-target read in a library built for alpha chains; its size is of limited meaning. The V and J genes are TRBV15 and TRBJ2-2; D may be TRBD1 (5 bases). Germline CDR1 LNHNV, CDR2 YYDKDF (reference sequence). The CDR3 contains 13 residues. CDR3 sequence (DNA): TGTGCCACCAGCAGCGCGGACACCCGGGAGCTGTTTTTT. The encoded protein is CATSSADTRELFF.

The table lists this clonotype with many counts. This beta chain came through as a stray read in a library set up for alpha chains, and its size says little. V and J are TRBV2 and TRBJ1-5; D uncertain. The V end lost 6 bases, the J end lost 5 bases, and 11 bases lay between the germline ends. Germline V lookup: CDR1 SNHLY, CDR2 FYNNEI. The CDR3 spans 13 residues. The DNA of the CDR3 is TGTGCCAGCAGGGGCAGCGGGGATCAGCCCCAGCATTTT. Translated: CASRGSGDQPQHF.

As for this clonotype: In a library made to pick up alpha chains, this beta chain is a stray read with a size that means little. This chain links TRBV7-3 with TRBJ2-7, with D perhaps matching TRBD1 (5 bases). The CDR3 length is 13 residues. Between the trimmed V and J ends, which lost 4 bases and 4 bases, there was a span of 11 bases. Per the germline V gene, CDR1 is SGHTA and CDR2 is FQGTGA. The CDR3 bases are TGTGCCAGCAGCTGGCAAAAGGGGTACGAGCAGTACTTC. Protein product: CASSWQKGYEQYF.

This clonotype was detected ten times or more. Being off target in a library aimed at alpha chains, this beta chain has a size of little meaning. CDR3 sequence: CASSPNGKQYF. The CDR3 region has the DNA TGTGCCAGCAGTCCCAATGGCAAGCAGTACTTC. The gene calls are TRBV6-1 and TRBJ2-7; D gene uncertain. The CDR3 totals 11 residues. Germline CDR1 reads MNHNS; CDR2 reads SASEGT. The ends were cut back, 5 bases at V and 8 bases at J, with 10 bases in the middle.

The table lists this clonotype with many counts. This beta chain is a stray read from a library made for alpha chains; its abundance is not meaningful. This chain uses TRBV20-1 with TRBJ1-1, with a weak D call TRBD1 (6 bases). This CDR3 has 14 residues. V was pared by 6 bases and J by 7 bases, with 21 bases between. Germline V gene sequence: CDR1 DFQATT, CDR2 SNEGSKA (reference sequence). CDR3 sequence reads: CSALGNRANFEAFF. In DNA, the CDR3 is TGCAGTGCCCTGGGGAACAGGGCTAACTTTGAAGCTTTCTTT.

This clonotype was observed many times. This beta chain appears as a stray read in a library generated for alpha chains; its size is not informative. The J gene is TRBJ1-2, the V gene TRBV28; 7 nucleotides align to TRBD1. Germline CDR1 MDHEN, CDR2 SYDVKM. V trimming: 7 bases; J trimming: 7 bases; junction bases outside the gene matches: 9. CDR3 size: 13 residues. CDR3 protein: CASTIDRVSGYTF. The CDR3, as DNA: TGTGCCAGCACCATTGACAGGGTGTCTGGCTACACCTTC.

As concerns this clonotype: Little can be read into the size of this beta chain, an off-target read in a library designed for alpha chains. The chain recombines TRBV4-2 with TRBJ2-3; D is perhaps TRBD1 (5 bases). CDR1 and CDR2 (germline): LGHNA, YNFKEQ. The CDR3 has 13 amino acids. V was pared by 2 bases and J by 5 bases, with 8 bases between. CDR3 nucleotide sequence: TGTGCCAGCAGCCAAAGCAGGGAAGATACGCAGTATTTT. Its translation is CASSQSREDTQYF.